What follows are 5 T cell receptor beta chains derived from one specimen sequenced in a study of shared clonotypes between healthy human individuals. Using immunoSEQ multiplex PCR, the repertoire was profiled, and TCRdb retains in-frame clones only, with some absent. Among some 2.3 million clones listed, approximately 95% were seen once. Sequenced sample: naive CD4+ T cells from PBMCs. Subset: CD45RA+ positively selected. The origin of the receptors is a man aged 18 to 30 in good health. Some clones in this sample may be carry-over from other donors' samples.

V is TRBV9 and J is TRBJ2-3; TRBD2 matches 9 bases. The germline gives CDR1 SGDLS, CDR2 YYNGEE. The CDR3 consists of 15 residues. The V segment lost 4 bases and the J segment 7 bases; nucleotides outside the gene matches: 10. The CDR3 loop is CASSSLSGSSNTQYF. Here the CDR3 DNA reads TGTGCCAGCAGCTCCCTTAGCGGGAGCTCAAATACGCAGTATTTT.

V gene TRBV2 combines with J gene TRBJ1-4; tentatively, D is TRBD1 (5 bases). Germline-derived CDR1 and CDR2 are SNHLY and FYNNEI. This CDR3 has 14 amino acids. The V end lost 5 bases, the J end lost 5 bases, and 12 bases lay between the germline ends. The DNA for the CDR3 is TGTGCCAGCAGTTCCATTCCAGGGAATGAAAAACTGTTTTTT. Protein: CASSSIPGNEKLFF.

The J gene is TRBJ2-7, the V gene TRBV4-1; 9 bases fit TRBD2. The V gene's germline CDR1 is MGHRA and CDR2 YSYEKL. CDR3 length equals 15 residues. Losses at the gene ends were 3 bases for V and 3 bases for J; bases not matched to a gene: 6. The CDR3 nucleotides are TGCGCCAGCAGCCAGGCCGGGACTAGCTACTACGAGCAGTACTTC. Translated, it gives CASSQAGTSYYEQYF.

This clone was observed a few times. V is TRBV7-2 and J is TRBJ1-1; D unresolved. This CDR3 contains 14 residues. Trimming shortened V by 1 base and J by 1 base, and 7 bases separated the two germline ends. From germline, CDR1 is SGHTA and CDR2 FQGNSA. This chain's CDR3 is CASSLEGRNTEAFF. CDR3 bases: TGTGCCAGCAGCTTAGAGGGCAGGAACACTGAAGCTTTCTTT.

This clone was detected only once. This chain uses TRBV6-1 with TRBJ1-2; D may be TRBD1 (5 bases). Germline V gene sequence: CDR1 MNHNS, CDR2 SASEGT. The V gene lost 4 bases and the J gene lost 6 bases, with 9 bases spanning the gap. The CDR3 has 12 residues. The CDR3 nucleotides are TGTGCCAGCAGTGGCAGGGTCAATGGCTACACCTTC. Its translation is CASSGRVNGYTF.